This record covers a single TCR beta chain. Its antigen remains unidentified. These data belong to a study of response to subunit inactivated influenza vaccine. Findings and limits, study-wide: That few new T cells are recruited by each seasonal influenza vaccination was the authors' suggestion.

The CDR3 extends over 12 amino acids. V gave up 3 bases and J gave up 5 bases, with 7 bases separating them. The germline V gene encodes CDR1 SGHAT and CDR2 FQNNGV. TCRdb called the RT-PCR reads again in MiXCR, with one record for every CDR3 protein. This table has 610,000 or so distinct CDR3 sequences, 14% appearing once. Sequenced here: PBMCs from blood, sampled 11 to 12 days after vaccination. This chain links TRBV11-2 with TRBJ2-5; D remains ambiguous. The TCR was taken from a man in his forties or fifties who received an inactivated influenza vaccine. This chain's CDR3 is CASSLVIETQYF. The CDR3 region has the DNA TGTGCCAGCAGCTTGGTGATTGAGACCCAGTACTTC.